This TCR beta chain was observed in a study of T cell responses to AZD1222 COVID-19 vaccine. Per germline, CDR1 MNHEY and CDR2 SVGEGT. The CDR3 sequence is 13 residues long. V lost 5 bases and J lost 0, with 5 bases in between. Assay: immunoSEQ multiplex PCR; the TCRdb copy retains only in-frame clones and omits some. This table has about 88,000 clones, around nine tenths appearing once. This receptor was taken from an adult who received the AZD1222 COVID-19 vaccine. The sequenced sample was peripheral blood, obtained 28 days after the second AZD1222 dose. The chain employs TRBV6-2 or TRBV6-3 and TRBJ1-3, with unresolved D. As DNA, the CDR3 is TGTGCCAGCAGTAGGAGCTCTGGAAACACCATATATTTT. Its translation: CASSRSSGNTIYF.